These T cell receptor beta chains were read from a single sample in a study of T cell responses to AZD1222 COVID-19 vaccine. Sequenced by immunoSEQ multiplex PCR; TCRdb stores in-frame clones only, minus some. The sample contains about 120,000 clones, around 83% of which appear only once. The sequenced sample was peripheral blood, obtained 28 days after the second AZD1222 dose. The receptors shown here come from an adult who received the AZD1222 COVID-19 vaccine. Both conserved end residues are part of each CDR3. Fields, in order: V gene, clone size, D gene, J gene, CDR3 protein, CDR3 DNA. D genes are given only for firm matches. Clone sizes are given selectively: once, few, many, or a class where the clone is expanded.

TRBV28	.	.	TRBJ1-3	CASSFSGNTIYF	TGTGCCAGCAGTTTCTCTGGAAACACCATATATTTT
TRBV30	.	.	TRBJ1-2	CAWSKRRTSDGYTF	TGTGCCTGGAGTAAACGGAGGACATCTGATGGCTACACCTTC
TRBV7-9	.	TRBD1	TRBJ1-2	CASSPSRTGGNYGYTF	TGTGCCAGCAGCCCATCGAGGACAGGAGGGAACTATGGCTACACCTTC
TRBV28	.	.	TRBJ2-1	CASSLSFTGPSWNEQFF	TGTGCCAGCAGTTTATCATTCACAGGCCCTTCATGGAATGAGCAGTTCTTC
TRBV5-6	.	.	TRBJ2-7	CASSPPTGSYEQYF	TGTGCCAGCAGCCCTCCGACAGGCTCCTACGAGCAGTACTTC
TRBV9	.	.	TRBJ1-2	CASTPMQNYGYTF	TGTGCCAGCACCCCCATGCAGAACTATGGCTACACCTTC
TRBV27	.	.	TRBJ1-4	CASSLDRNDEKLFF	TGTGCCAGCAGTCTCGACAGGAATGATGAAAAACTGTTTTTT
TRBV11-2	.	TRBD2	TRBJ2-2	CASSLQLAGVGGELFF	TGTGCCAGCAGCTTACAACTAGCGGGGGTGGGCGGGGAGCTGTTTTTT
TRBV5-1	.	.	TRBJ1-5	CASTLAQGGQPQHF	TGCGCCAGCACCTTGGCCCAGGGAGGTCAGCCCCAGCATTTT
TRBV14	once	TRBD1	TRBJ1-2	CASSQGRQGLSFGYTF	TGTGCCAGCAGCCAAGGGAGACAGGGGTTATCGTTTGGCTACACCTTC
TRBV19	.	.	TRBJ1-6	CASQVQSSYNSPLHF	TGTGCCAGTCAAGTACAGAGCTCCTATAATTCACCCCTCCACTTT
TRBV11-2	.	TRBD1	TRBJ1-4	CASSFTGGASTNEKLFF	TGTGCCAGCAGCTTCACAGGGGGTGCCTCGACTAATGAAAAACTGTTTTTT
TRBV7-3	.	.	TRBJ1-6	CASSSASNSPLHF	TGTGCCAGCAGCTCCGCCAGTAATTCACCCCTCCACTTT
TRBV19	.	.	TRBJ1-1	CASSIRPTEAFF	TGTGCCAGTAGTATAAGGCCGACTGAAGCTTTCTTT
TRBV5-1	.	.	TRBJ2-5	CASSLEWKETQYF	TGCGCCAGCAGCTTGGAGTGGAAAGAGACCCAGTACTTC
TRBV19	.	.	TRBJ2-6	CASRTNGGANVLTF	TGTGCCAGTAGGACAAACGGTGGGGCCAACGTCCTGACTTTC
TRBV6-5	.	.	TRBJ1-1	CASSPFGANTEAFF	TGTGCCAGCAGCCCCTTCGGGGCGAACACTGAAGCTTTCTTT
TRBV27	.	.	TRBJ1-6	CASSLGLPGAPLHF	TGTGCCAGCAGTCTAGGGCTGCCTGGGGCACCCCTCCACTTT
TRBV28	.	.	TRBJ1-5	CATEGGQPQHF	TGTGCCACAGAGGGGGGTCAGCCCCAGCATTTT
TRBV9	once	TRBD1	TRBJ1-6	CASSVQGQGRSDSPLHF	TGTGCCAGCAGCGTCCAGGGACAGGGAAGAAGCGATTCACCCCTCCACTTT
TRBV10-3	.	.	TRBJ2-3	CAIKKAGGTDTQYF	TGTGCCATCAAAAAGGCAGGGGGCACAGATACGCAGTATTTT
TRBV7-9	.	.	TRBJ2-1	CASSLGGSDNEQFF	TGTGCCAGCAGCTTAGGAGGGTCGGACAATGAGCAGTTCTTC
TRBV2	.	.	TRBJ1-1	CVPAVAEGASRGTEAFF	.
TRBV5-1	once	.	TRBJ1-1	CASSPTPDGWNTEAFF	TGCGCCAGCAGCCCGACCCCGGACGGCTGGAACACTGAAGCTTTCTTT
TRBV28	.	.	TRBJ1-1	CASSPPWSNTEAFF	TGTGCCAGCAGCCCTCCTTGGTCCAACACTGAAGCTTTCTTT
TRBV19	.	.	TRBJ2-7	CASRAYEQYF	TGTGCCAGCCGGGCTTACGAGCAGTACTTC
TRBV28	.	.	TRBJ1-1	CASTLLGGMNTEAFF	TGTGCCAGCACCCTCCTGGGGGGAATGAACACTGAAGCTTTCTTT
TRBV27	.	TRBD1	TRBJ2-7	CANCGWDRVKREYF	TGTGCCAACTGCGGGTGGGACAGGGTGAAGAGGGAGTACTTC
TRBV7-9	once	TRBD2	TRBJ2-5	CASNLSGRETQYF	TGTGCCAGCAACCTTAGCGGGCGGGAGACCCAGTACTTC
TRBV7-2	.	TRBD2	TRBJ2-1	CASSLTWIAGGRNEQFF	TGTGCCAGCAGCTTGACTTGGATAGCGGGGGGGCGGAATGAGCAGTTCTTC
TRBV15	.	.	TRBJ1-5	CATSRRLVLADNQPQHF	TGTGCCACCAGCAGGCGCCTTGTGTTAGCAGACAATCAGCCCCAGCATTTT
TRBV29-1	.	.	TRBJ1-2	CSVTGGYTF	TGCAGCGTTACGGGAGGCTACACCTTC
TRBV24-1	.	.	TRBJ2-5	CATSDASPTQGETQYF	TGTGCCACCAGTGACGCTTCACCGACCCAGGGGGAGACCCAGTACTTC
TRBV7-8	.	TRBD1	TRBJ1-2	CASSREGAKGYTF	TGTGCCAGCAGCCGGGAGGGGGCGAAAGGCTACACCTTC
TRBV24-1	.	.	TRBJ2-7	CATSDRPDEQYF	TGTGCCACCAGTGACCGTCCGGACGAGCAGTACTTC
TRBV7-2	.	TRBD1	TRBJ1-2	CASSLRETGGNTF	TGTGCCAGCAGCTTAAGAGAGACAGGGGGCAATACCTTC
TRBV6-5	.	TRBD2	TRBJ2-7	CASSYSRTSPGYEQYF	TGTGCCAGCAGTTACTCAAGGACTAGCCCCGGCTACGAGCAGTACTTC
TRBV10-3	.	TRBD1	TRBJ1-2	CAISTGGEAYGYTF	TGTGCCATCAGTACAGGGGGCGAGGCCTATGGCTACACCTTC
TRBV18	once	.	TRBJ1-1	CASSRLGQRNTEAFF	TGTGCCAGCTCACGCCTAGGACAGAGGAACACTGAAGCTTTCTTT
TRBV15	.	TRBD1	TRBJ1-2	CATSRFSGQDFYGYTF	TGTGCCACCAGCAGATTCTCCGGACAGGACTTTTATGGCTACACCTTC
TRBV29-1	.	.	TRBJ1-5	CSVQGPSNQPQHF	TGCAGCGTTCAGGGCCCTAGCAATCAGCCCCAGCATTTT
TRBV7-3	.	.	TRBJ2-7	CASSKTGTSPYEQYF	TGTGCCAGCAGCAAGACCGGCACCAGTCCCTACGAGCAGTACTTC
TRBV7-9	.	.	TRBJ1-2	CASSLERPGGYTF	TGTGCCAGCAGCTTAGAGAGACCCGGGGGCTACACCTTC
TRBV7-9	.	.	TRBJ1-3	CASTRGTGNTIYF	TGTGCCAGCACCAGGGGCACTGGAAACACCATATATTTT
TRBV18	.	TRBD2	TRBJ2-7	CASSPPGLAGASYEQYF	TGTGCCAGCTCACCACCCGGACTAGCGGGGGCCTCCTACGAGCAGTACTTC
TRBV19	.	.	TRBJ2-1	CASSINLDGEQFF	TGTGCCAGTAGTATTAATCTCGACGGTGAGCAGTTCTTC
TRBV21-1	.	.	TRBJ2-5	CASSHDRDRNRQETQYF	TGTGCCAGCAGCCACGACCGGGACAGGAATCGACAAGAGACCCAGTACTTC
TRBV6-1	.	.	TRBJ2-7	CASKGIEQYF	TGTGCCAGCAAGGGGATTGAGCAGTACTTC
TRBV2	few	.	TRBJ2-2	CASSAQLVTGELFF	TGTGCCAGCAGTGCCCAACTAGTTACCGGGGAGCTGTTTTTT
TRBV19	.	TRBD1	TRBJ2-7	CASSITGTAYEQYF	TGTGCCAGTAGTATAACCGGGACAGCATACGAGCAGTACTTC
TRBV28	.	TRBD2	TRBJ2-5	CASSPGGTQYF	TGTGCCAGCAGCCCGGGGGGGACCCAGTACTTC
TRBV4-1	.	.	TRBJ1-1	CASSQLSDAEAFF	TGCGCCAGCAGCCAACTATCGGACGCTGAAGCTTTCTTT
TRBV6-5	.	.	TRBJ1-6	CASSYSSSRGAVLHF	TGTGCCAGCAGTTACTCTTCCTCCCGTGGGGCCGTGCTCCACTTT
TRBV29-1	.	.	TRBJ1-2	CSVSGPSNYGYTF	TGCAGCGTGTCAGGCCCCTCTAACTATGGCTACACCTTC
TRBV28	.	TRBD1	TRBJ1-4	CASRGTGKSANEKLFF	TGTGCCAGCAGGGGGACAGGGAAATCGGCTAATGAAAAACTGTTTTTT
TRBV10-2	.	.	TRBJ2-2	CASSDLGGELFF	TGCGCCAGCAGTGATTTAGGCGGGGAGCTGTTTTTT